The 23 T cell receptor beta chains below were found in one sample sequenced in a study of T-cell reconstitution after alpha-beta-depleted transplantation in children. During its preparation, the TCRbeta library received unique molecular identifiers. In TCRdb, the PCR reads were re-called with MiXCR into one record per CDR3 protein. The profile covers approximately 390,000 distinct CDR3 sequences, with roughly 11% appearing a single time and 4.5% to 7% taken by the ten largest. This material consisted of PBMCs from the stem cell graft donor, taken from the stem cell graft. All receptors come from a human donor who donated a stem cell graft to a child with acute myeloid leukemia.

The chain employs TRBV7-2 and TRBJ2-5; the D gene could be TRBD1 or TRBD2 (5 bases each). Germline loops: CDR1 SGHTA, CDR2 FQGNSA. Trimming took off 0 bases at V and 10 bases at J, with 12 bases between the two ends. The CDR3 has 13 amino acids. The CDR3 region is CASSLAGVPLQYF. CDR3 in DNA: TGTGCCAGCAGCTTAGCGGGGGTCCCTCTCCAGTACTTC.

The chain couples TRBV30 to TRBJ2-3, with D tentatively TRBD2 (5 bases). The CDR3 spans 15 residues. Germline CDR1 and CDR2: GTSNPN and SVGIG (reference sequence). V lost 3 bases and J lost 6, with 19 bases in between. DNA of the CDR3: TGTGCCTGGAGCTCTTTGGCGGGTCGGTCCGATACGCAGTATTTT. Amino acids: CAWSSLAGRSDTQYF.

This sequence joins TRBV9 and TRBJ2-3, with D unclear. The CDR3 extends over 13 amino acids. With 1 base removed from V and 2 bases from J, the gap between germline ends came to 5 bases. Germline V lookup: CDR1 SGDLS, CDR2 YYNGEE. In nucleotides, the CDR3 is TGTGCCAGCAGCGTATGGGACACAGATACGCAGTATTTT. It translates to CASSVWDTDTQYF.

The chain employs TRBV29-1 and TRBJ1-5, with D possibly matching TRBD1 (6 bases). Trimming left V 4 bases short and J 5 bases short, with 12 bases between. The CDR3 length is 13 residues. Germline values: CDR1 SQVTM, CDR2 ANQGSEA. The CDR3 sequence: CSVGAGDYQPQHF. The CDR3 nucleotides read TGCAGCGTTGGGGCAGGGGATTATCAGCCCCAGCATTTT. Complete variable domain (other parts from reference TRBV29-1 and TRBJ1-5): SAVISQKPSRDICQRGTSLTIQCQVDSQVTMMFWYRQQPGQSLTLIATANQGSEATYESGFVIDKFPISRPNLTFSTLTVSNMSPEDSSIYLCSVGAGDYQPQHFGDGTRLSIL.

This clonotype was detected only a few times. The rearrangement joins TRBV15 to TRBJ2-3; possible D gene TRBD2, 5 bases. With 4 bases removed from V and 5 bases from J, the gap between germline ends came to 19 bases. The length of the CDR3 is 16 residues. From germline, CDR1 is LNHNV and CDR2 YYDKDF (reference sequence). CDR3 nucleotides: TGTGCCACCAGCACGAGGGTTGGCAAGGCGGTAGATACGCAGTATTTT. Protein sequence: CATSTRVGKAVDTQYF.

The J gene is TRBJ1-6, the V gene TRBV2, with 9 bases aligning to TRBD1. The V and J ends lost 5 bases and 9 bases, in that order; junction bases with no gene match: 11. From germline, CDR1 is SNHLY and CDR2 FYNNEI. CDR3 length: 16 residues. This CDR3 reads CASSPTTGTGSSPLHF. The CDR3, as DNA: TGTGCCAGCAGTCCTACCACCGGGACAGGGTCTTCACCCCTCCACTTT.

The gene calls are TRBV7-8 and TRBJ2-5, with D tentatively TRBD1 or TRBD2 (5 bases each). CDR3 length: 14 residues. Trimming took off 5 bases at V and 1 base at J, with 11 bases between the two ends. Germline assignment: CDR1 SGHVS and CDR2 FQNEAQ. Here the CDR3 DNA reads TGTGCCAGCAGCCAACGGGACGGCCAAGAGACCCAGTACTTC. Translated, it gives CASSQRDGQETQYF.

Here the CDR3 reads CSALIAGGLRDTQYF. In DNA form, the CDR3 reads TGCAGTGCCTTAATAGCGGGGGGGCTAAGAGATACGCAGTATTTT. The rearrangement links TRBV20-1 to TRBJ2-3; 11 nucleotides align to TRBD2. The CDR3 is 15 amino acids. After removal of 6 bases from V and 5 bases from J, the junction contained 10 bases not matched to a gene. Germline V gene lookup returns CDR1 DFQATT and CDR2 SNEGSKA (reference sequence).

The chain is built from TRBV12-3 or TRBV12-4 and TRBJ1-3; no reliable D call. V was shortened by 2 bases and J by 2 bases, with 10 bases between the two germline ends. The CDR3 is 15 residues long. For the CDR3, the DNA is TGTGCCAGCAGTTTATTGCGGCCAACTGGAAACACCATATATTTT. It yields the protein CASSLLRPTGNTIYF.

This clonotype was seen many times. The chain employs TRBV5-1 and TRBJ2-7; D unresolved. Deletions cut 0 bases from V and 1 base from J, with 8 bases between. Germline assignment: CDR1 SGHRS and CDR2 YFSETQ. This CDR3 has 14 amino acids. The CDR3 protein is CASSLGGSSYEQYV. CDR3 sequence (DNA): TGCGCCAGCAGCTTGGGAGGTTCATCCTACGAGCAGTACGTC.

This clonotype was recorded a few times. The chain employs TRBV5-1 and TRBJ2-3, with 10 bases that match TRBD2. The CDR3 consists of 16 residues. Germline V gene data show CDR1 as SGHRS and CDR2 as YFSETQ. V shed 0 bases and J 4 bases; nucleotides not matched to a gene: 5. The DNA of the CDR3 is TGCGCCAGCAGCTTGGAGGGGACTAGCGCCGCAGATACGCAGTATTTT. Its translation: CASSLEGTSAADTQYF.

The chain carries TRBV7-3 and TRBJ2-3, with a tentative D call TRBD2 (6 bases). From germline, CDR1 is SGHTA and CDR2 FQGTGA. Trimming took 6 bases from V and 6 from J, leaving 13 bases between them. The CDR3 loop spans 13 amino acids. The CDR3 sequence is CASSFSAGDTQYF. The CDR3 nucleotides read TGTGCCAGCAGTTTTTCCGCGGGGGATACGCAGTATTTT.

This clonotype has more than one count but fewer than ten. CDR3 nucleotide sequence: TGTGCCAGCAGCCCCGGGACAGGGTGGAATGAGCAGTTCTTC. As protein: CASSPGTGWNEQFF. The V and J genes are TRBV3-1 and TRBJ2-1, with 9 bases aligning to TRBD1. The CDR3 is 14 amino acids. CDR1 and CDR2 (germline): LGHDT, YNNKEL (reference sequence). The ends lost 4 bases at V and 7 bases at J; junction bases unmatched: 5.

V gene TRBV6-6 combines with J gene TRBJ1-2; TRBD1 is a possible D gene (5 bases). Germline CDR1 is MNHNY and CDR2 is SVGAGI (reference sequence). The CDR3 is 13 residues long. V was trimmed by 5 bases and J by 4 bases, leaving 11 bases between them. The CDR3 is CASSPRQIYGYTF. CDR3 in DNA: TGTGCCAGCAGTCCCCGACAGATCTATGGCTACACCTTC.

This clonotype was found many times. CDR3 protein: CAIIIGDTQYF. CDR3 DNA sequence: TGTGCCATCATAATTGGAGATACGCAGTATTTT. The rearrangement links TRBV10-3 to TRBJ2-3; unclear D gene. Germline CDR1 reads ENHRY; CDR2 reads SYGVKD. With 7 bases removed from V and 5 bases from J, the gap between germline ends came to 7 bases. The CDR3 runs to 11 residues.

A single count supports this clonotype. CDR3 amino acids: CASSPNRAPYEQYF. The CDR3 nucleotides read TGTGCCAGCAGCCCGAACAGGGCACCCTACGAGCAGTACTTC. The chain couples TRBV6-2 or TRBV6-3 to TRBJ2-7, with D possibly TRBD1 on 6 matching bases. Germline CDR1 is MNHEY and CDR2 is SVGEGT. The CDR3 has 14 amino acids. Trimming cost V 6 bases and J 2 bases, with 14 bases left between them.

The CDR3, as DNA: TGTGCCAGTCGAACCGGGACAGTCCAAGAGACCCAGTACTTC. Protein: CASRTGTVQETQYF. The chain employs TRBV10-3 and TRBJ2-5; 7 bases match TRBD1. CDR1 and CDR2 from the germline V gene are ENHRY and SYGVKD. J gave up 1 base and V 10 bases, and 9 bases lay outside the gene matches. The CDR3 is made up of 14 amino acids.

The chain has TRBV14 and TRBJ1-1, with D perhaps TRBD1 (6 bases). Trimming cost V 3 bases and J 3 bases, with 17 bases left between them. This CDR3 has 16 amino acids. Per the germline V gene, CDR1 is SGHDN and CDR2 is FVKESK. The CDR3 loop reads CASSQVEVQGDTEAFF. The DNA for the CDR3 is TGTGCCAGCAGCCAGGTAGAAGTACAGGGAGACACTGAAGCTTTCTTT.

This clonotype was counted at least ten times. The CDR3 loop is CASSQDPAGRYNEQFF. DNA for the CDR3: TGTGCCAGCAGCCAAGATCCGGCGGGGAGGTACAATGAGCAGTTCTTC. V and J are TRBV3-1 and TRBJ2-1; D is possibly TRBD2 (6 bases). V lost 0 bases and J lost 4, with 13 bases in between. The germline V gene encodes CDR1 LGHDT and CDR2 YNNKEL (reference sequence). The CDR3 has 16 residues.

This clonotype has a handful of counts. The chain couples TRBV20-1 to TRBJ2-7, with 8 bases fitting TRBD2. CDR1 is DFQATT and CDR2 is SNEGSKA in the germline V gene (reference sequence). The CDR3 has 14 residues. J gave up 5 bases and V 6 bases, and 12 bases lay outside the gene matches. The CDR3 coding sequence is TGCAGTGCGCCCGGGACTAGAGGCCGGGACGAGCAGTACTTC. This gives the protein CSAPGTRGRDEQYF.

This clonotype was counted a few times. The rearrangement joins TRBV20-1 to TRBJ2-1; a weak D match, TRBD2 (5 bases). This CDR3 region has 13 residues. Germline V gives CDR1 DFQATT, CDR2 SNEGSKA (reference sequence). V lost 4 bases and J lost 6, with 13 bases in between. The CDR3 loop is CSATLALGNEQFF. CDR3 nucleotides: TGCAGTGCTACCCTAGCTTTGGGCAATGAGCAGTTCTTC.

CDR3 sequence: CASSLANPRTNIQYF. For the CDR3, the DNA is TGTGCCAGCAGCTTAGCGAACCCAAGGACGAACATTCAGTACTTC. This chain uses TRBV7-2 with TRBJ2-4; D gene uncertain. CDR3 length: 15 amino acids. V lost 0 bases to trimming and J lost 7 bases, with 13 bases between them. Germline CDR1 is SGHTA and CDR2 is FQGNSA.

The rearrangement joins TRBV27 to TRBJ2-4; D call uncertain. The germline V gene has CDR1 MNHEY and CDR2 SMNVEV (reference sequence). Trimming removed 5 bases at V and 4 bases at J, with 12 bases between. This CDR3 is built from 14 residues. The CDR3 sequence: CASSLTWSKNIQYF. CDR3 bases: TGTGCCAGCAGTCTCACTTGGAGTAAAAACATTCAGTACTTC.